This TCR beta chain came from a study of vaccination effects on CD4 cells after COVID-19. Study summary: Participants were given two doses of BNT162b2 or mRNA-1273 vaccine. Both of the two convalescent patients gave a sample, one 16 days and one a week before vaccination.

A remark on this clone: The antigen is undetermined.

Study results and limitations: Late in the post-vaccination period, infection-induced and vaccine-induced clones underwent marked clonal contraction.

The data were produced by immunoSEQ multiplex PCR, yet TCRdb's version contains in-frame clones alone and is incomplete. The data show around 50,000 clones, with about 75% seen just once and 10% to 15% held by the top ten. Following culture for more than 9 days, CD4+ T cells were isolated. Days 3 and 7 were when half the medium was replaced with IL-2 medium. This sample comprised CD4+ T cells from PBMCs cultured without peptide, obtained before COVID-19 vaccination. The TCR comes from a human donor who had a prior SARS-CoV-2 infection.

CDR3 loop: CASSSPGLVTDTQYF. The CDR3 nucleotides are TGTGCCAGCAGCTCTCCGGGACTAGTAACAGATACGCAGTATTTT. The chain links TRBV5-4 to TRBJ2-3; TRBD2 matches 8 bases. Germline CDR1 is SGHNT and CDR2 is YYREEE (reference sequence). The CDR3 covers 15 residues. V shed 3 bases and J 3 bases; nucleotides not matched to a gene: 6.